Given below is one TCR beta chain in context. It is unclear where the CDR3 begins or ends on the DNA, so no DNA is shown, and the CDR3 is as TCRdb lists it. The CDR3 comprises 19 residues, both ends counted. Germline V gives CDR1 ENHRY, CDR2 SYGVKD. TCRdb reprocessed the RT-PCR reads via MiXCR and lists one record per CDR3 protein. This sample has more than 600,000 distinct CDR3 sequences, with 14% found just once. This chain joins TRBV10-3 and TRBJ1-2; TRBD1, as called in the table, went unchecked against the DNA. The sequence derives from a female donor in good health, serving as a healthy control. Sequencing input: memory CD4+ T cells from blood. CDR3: CAICSARDPLGTGDYGYTF.